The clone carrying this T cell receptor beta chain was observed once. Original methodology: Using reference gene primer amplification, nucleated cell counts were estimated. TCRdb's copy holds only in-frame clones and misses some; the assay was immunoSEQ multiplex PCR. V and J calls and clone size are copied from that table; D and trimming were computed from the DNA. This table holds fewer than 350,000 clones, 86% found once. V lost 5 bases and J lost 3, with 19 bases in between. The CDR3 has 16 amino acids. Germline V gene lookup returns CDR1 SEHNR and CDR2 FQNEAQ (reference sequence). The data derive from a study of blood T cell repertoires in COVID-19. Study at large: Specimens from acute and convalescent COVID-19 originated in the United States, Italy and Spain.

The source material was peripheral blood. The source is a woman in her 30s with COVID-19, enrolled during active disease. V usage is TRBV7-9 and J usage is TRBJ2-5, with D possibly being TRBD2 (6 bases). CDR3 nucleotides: TGTGCCAGCAGCCCCCCCTCTGGTAGCGGAGAAGAGACCCAGTACTTC. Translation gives CASSPPSGSGEETQYF. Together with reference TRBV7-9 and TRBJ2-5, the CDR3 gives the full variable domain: DTGVSQNPRHKITKRGQNVTFRCDPISEHNRLYWYRQTLGQGPEFLTYFQNEAQLEKSRLLSDRFSAERPKGSFSTLEIQRTEQGDSAMYLCASSPPSGSGEETQYFGPGTRLLVL.